Shown below are 16 T cell receptor beta chains from a single sample sequenced in a study of T cells in Graves' hyperthyroidism and ophthalmopathy. TCR beta CDR3 regions were amplified from RNA transcripts. During a first-round RT-PCR of the TCR CDR3, the HTBI primer set was used. In TCRdb, the multiplex PCR reads were re-called with MiXCR into one record per CDR3 protein. Of under 650,000 distinct CDR3 sequences listed, 16% were seen once; the top ten hold over 3.5%. Sequencing used blood. These receptor sequences come from a woman aged 25 to 39 with Graves' hyperthyroidism.

This clonotype was observed many times. The chain has TRBV5-6 and TRBJ1-1; D call uncertain. Per germline, CDR1 SGHDT and CDR2 YYEEEE. Trimming stripped 4 bases from V and 7 bases from J, with 11 bases between. CDR3 size: 12 residues. CDR3 nucleotide sequence: TGTGCCAGCAGCCGGGCCCGACTTGAAGCTTTCTTT. This gives the protein CASSRARLEAFF.

This clonotype was seen ten or more times. The CDR3 here is CASSSYTTGETQYF. The CDR3 DNA follows: TGTGCCAGCAGTTCCTACACGACAGGGGAGACCCAGTACTTC. The chain recombines TRBV28 with TRBJ2-5; 7 bases are a match to TRBD1. The germline V gene encodes CDR1 MDHEN and CDR2 SYDVKM. The junction had 7 bases not matched to a gene; V was cut back by 4 bases and J by 5 bases. The CDR3 spans 14 residues.

The chain links TRBV3-1 to TRBJ2-2; 7 bases line up with TRBD1. The CDR3 length is 13 residues. Germline V gene data show CDR1 as LGHDT and CDR2 as YNNKEL (reference sequence). Trimming at V came to 6 bases and at J to 4 bases, leaving 2 bases not matched to a gene. CDR3 nucleotide sequence: TGTGCCAGCAGGGACAGGCGCACCGGGGAGCTGTTTTTT. Translated, it gives CASRDRRTGELFF.

V is TRBV4-3 and J is TRBJ2-1, with D tentatively TRBD2 (5 bases). CDR3 length: 15 residues. Trimming pared 0 bases from V and 4 bases from J, leaving 10 bases between. CDR1 and CDR2 (germline): LGHNA, YSLEER. DNA for the CDR3: TGCGCCAGCAGCCAAGATACCGGGAAGTACAATGAGCAGTTCTTC. Translated: CASSQDTGKYNEQFF.

There are many counts of this clonotype. The DNA for the CDR3 is TGTGCCAGCAGCCACTGGACTAGCGGGAGGGGAAGGGATGAGCAGTTCTTC. This translates into CASSHWTSGRGRDEQFF. The genes are TRBV5-6 and TRBJ2-1; 15 nucleotides align to TRBD2. The CDR3 contains 17 residues. CDR1 and CDR2 (germline): SGHDT, YYEEEE. V dropped 4 bases and J dropped 8; count of bases not matched to a gene: 10. Together with reference TRBV5-6 and TRBJ2-1, the CDR3 gives the full variable domain: DAGVTQSPTHLIKTRGQQVTLRCSPKSGHDTVSWYQQALGQGPQFIFQYYEEEERQRGNFPDRFSGHQFPNYSSELNVNALLLGDSALYLCASSHWTSGRGRDEQFFGPGTRLTVL.

This clonotype was seen a single time. V is TRBV28 and J is TRBJ1-2; 8 nucleotides line up with TRBD1. The V gene end was trimmed by 5 bases and the J gene end by 8 bases; junction bases not matched to a gene: 4. CDR3 length: 12 amino acids. Germline values: CDR1 MDHEN, CDR2 SYDVKM. DNA for the CDR3: TGTGCCAGCAGTGCAGGGGGCGGCGGCTACACCTTC. This sequence encodes CASSAGGGGYTF.

This clonotype was seen a handful of times. The chain links TRBV30 to TRBJ1-6, with a possible D match to TRBD1 (5 bases). The CDR3 extends over 15 amino acids. The ends were cut back, 3 bases at V and 2 bases at J, with 11 bases in the middle. The germline V gene has CDR1 GTSNPN and CDR2 SVGIG (reference sequence). This chain's CDR3 is CAWSGGAPYNSPLHF. The CDR3 coding sequence is TGTGCCTGGAGCGGGGGTGCTCCCTATAATTCACCCCTCCACTTT.

Note on this clonotype: Just one base apart from a much larger clone, this may be a read error. V is TRBV2 and J is TRBJ1-4; D is unresolved. Germline V CDR1 and CDR2: SNHLY, FYNNEI. This CDR3 has 13 residues. The V and J ends lost 4 bases and 8 bases respectively, with 11 bases between them. The CDR3 region has the DNA TGTGCCAGCAGTGGTCGTCTCAGGGAAAAACTGTTTTTT. The encoded protein is CASSGRLREKLFF. Based on the CDR3 plus reference TRBV2 and TRBJ1-4, the full variable domain is EPEVTQTPSHQVTQMGQEVILRCVPISNHLYFYWYRQILGQKVEFLVSFYNNEISEKSEIFDDQFSVERPDGSNFTLKIRSTKLEDSAMYFCASSGRLREKLFFGSGTQLSVL.

This clonotype was counted between two and nine times. The chain employs TRBV29-1 and TRBJ2-1; unclear D gene. V was cut by 5 bases and J by 0 bases, with 11 bases left in between. Germline CDR1 reads SQVTM; CDR2 reads ANQGSEA. The CDR3 is 14 residues long. CDR3 nucleotide sequence: TGCAGCGTTCGGTCAAGAAGCTCCTACAATGAGCAGTTCTTC. This codes for CSVRSRSSYNEQFF.

This clonotype was observed many times. This chain connects TRBV6-2 or TRBV6-3 to TRBJ2-2; the match to TRBD1 covers 8 bases. The germline gives CDR1 MNHEY, CDR2 SVGEGT. The CDR3 is made up of 14 amino acids. The V and J ends lost 7 bases and 2 bases, in that order; junction bases with no gene match: 3. DNA for the CDR3: TGTGCCAGCATCAGGGGGCTTAACACCGGGGAGCTGTTTTTT. Protein: CASIRGLNTGELFF.

The CDR3 DNA is TGCAGTGCTAGGAGGGGATCCAGCTACCAAGAGACCCAGTACTTC. Translating it yields CSARRGSSYQETQYF. The chain joins TRBV20-1 to TRBJ2-5; either TRBD1 or TRBD2 may fit D (5 bases each). V shed 3 bases and J shed 0 bases, with 14 bases lying between them. The CDR3 is 15 residues long. CDR1 is DFQATT, CDR2 SNEGSKA, per germline (reference sequence).

In this sample, this clonotype turned up a few times. The chain links TRBV5-4 to TRBJ2-1; 7 bases align to TRBD2. Germline V gene sequence: CDR1 SGHNT, CDR2 YYREEE (reference sequence). The V and J ends lost 2 bases and 3 bases, in that order; junction bases with no gene match: 8. The CDR3 loop spans 16 amino acids. DNA for the CDR3: TGTGCCAGCAGCTTTCGGCACGGGAGGCTCTACAATGAGCAGTTCTTC. This gives the protein CASSFRHGRLYNEQFF. The full variable domain, its missing parts supplied by reference TRBV5-4 and TRBJ2-1, is ETGVTQSPTHLIKTRGQQVTLRCSSQSGHNTVSWYQQALGQGPQFIFQYYREEENGRGNFPPRFSGLQFPNYSSELNVNALELDDSALYLCASSFRHGRLYNEQFFGPGTRLTVL.

This clonotype showed up many times. The CDR3 sequence: CASSPPSGDAFF. In DNA form, the CDR3 reads TGTGCCAGCTCACCACCGTCAGGGGACGCTTTCTTT. The chain carries TRBV18 and TRBJ1-1; a possible D gene is TRBD1 (6 bases). The germline V gene has CDR1 KGHSH and CDR2 LQKENI. With 0 bases removed from V and 11 bases from J, the gap between germline ends came to 10 bases. The CDR3 has 12 amino acids. The variable domain in full, completed from reference TRBV18 and TRBJ1-1, reads NAGVMQNPRHLVRRRGQEARLRCSPMKGHSHVYWYRQLPEEGLKFMVYLQKENIIDESGMPKERFSAEFPKEGPSILRIQQVVRGDSAAYFCASSPPSGDAFFGQGTRLTVV.

This clonotype has ten or more counts. This sequence joins TRBV5-1 and TRBJ1-1, with TRBD1 matching over 8 bases. Per germline, CDR1 SGHRS and CDR2 YFSETQ. V was pared by 1 base and J by 0 bases, with 8 bases of the junction left unmatched. The CDR3 totals 17 residues. This CDR3 reads CASSLFPGQELNTEAFF. The CDR3 DNA follows: TGCGCCAGCAGCTTGTTTCCGGGACAGGAGCTGAACACTGAAGCTTTCTTT.

The CDR3 loop is CSVEDRGVYEQYF. CDR3 DNA: TGCAGCGTTGAAGACAGGGGGGTTTACGAGCAGTACTTC. The V gene is TRBV29-1, the J gene TRBJ2-7, with D possibly matching TRBD1 (7 bases). CDR1 is SQVTM, CDR2 ANQGSEA, per germline. CDR3 length equals 13 residues. V was pared by 0 bases and J by 4 bases, with 10 bases between.

The table lists this clonotype with many counts. V is TRBV28 and J is TRBJ1-1; 8 nucleotides align to TRBD1. The V and J ends lost 6 bases and 0 bases, in that order; junction bases with no gene match: 6. The germline gives CDR1 MDHEN, CDR2 SYDVKM. The CDR3 consists of 15 residues. This CDR3 is CASRPGTGMNTEAFF. CDR3 nucleotides: TGTGCCAGCAGGCCTGGGACAGGTATGAACACTGAAGCTTTCTTT.